These T cell receptor beta chains were read from a single sample in a study of blood T cell repertoires in COVID-19. The assay was immunoSEQ multiplex PCR, and TCRdb's table has in-frame clones only and misses some. This sample has about 120,000 clones, with around 78% found just once. Sequencing was performed on peripheral blood. The receptors derive from a man aged 25-45 years with acute or convalescent COVID-19. Both conserved end residues are trimmed from each CDR3.

V: TRBV4-2; J: TRBJ2-1; CDR3: ASSQDLAGGINEQF
V: TRBV11-2; J: TRBJ2-5; CDR3: ASRQGNQETQY
V: TRBV30; J: TRBJ2-2; CDR3: AWSRGEDTGELF
V: TRBV27; J: TRBJ2-1; CDR3: ASSLQGLGGNEQF
V: TRBV7-9; J: TRBJ1-1; CDR3: ASSFDRVAF
V: TRBV30; J: TRBJ1-6; CDR3: AWSPTNRVSPLH
V: TRBV9; J: TRBJ2-5; CDR3: ASSAESAYQETQY
V: TRBV6-5; J: TRBJ2-1; CDR3: ASSLGQGWVNEQF
V: TRBV27; J: TRBJ1-6; CDR3: ASRSSGTRYNSPLH
V: TRBV18; J: TRBJ1-2; CDR3: ASSPELGRGYT
V: TRBV11-2; J: TRBJ1-2; CDR3: ASSHIARETYGYT
V: TRBV7-9; J: TRBJ2-3; CDR3: ASSSDSDTQY
V: TRBV25-1; J: TRBJ1-3; CDR3: ASTARLGNTIY
V: TRBV4-1; J: TRBJ1-2; CDR3: ASSQDWPGGLYGYT
V: TRBV9; J: TRBJ2-3; CDR3: ASSVTRSLGTDTQY
V: TRBV5-1; J: TRBJ1-2; CDR3: ASSLGFGVDGYT
V: TRBV2; J: TRBJ1-5; CDR3: ASRAQGQGAYQPQH
V: TRBV4-2; J: TRBJ1-4; CDR3: ASSPFWGQGEKLF
V: TRBV5-6; J: TRBJ2-3; CDR3: ASSLAVELAGGNTDTQY
V: TRBV7-8; J: TRBJ1-6; CDR3: ASSPSDRTSSPLH
V: TRBV4-3; J: TRBJ2-2; CDR3: ASSRGQGANTGELF
V: TRBV6-5; J: TRBJ2-1; CDR3: ASSPGVKEF
V: TRBV5-1; J: TRBJ1-3; CDR3: ASSLTQDSGNTIY
V: TRBV30; J: TRBJ1-4; CDR3: AWSTGTGGNEKLF
V: TRBV27; J: TRBJ2-4; CDR3: ASSLGGAPRTSGRRKNIQY
V: TRBV6-1; J: TRBJ1-5; CDR3: ASSEITKGLQPQH
V: TRBV27; J: TRBJ2-3; CDR3: ASSISGSWSDTQY
V: TRBV5-4; J: TRBJ1-2; CDR3: ASTLLKGGNYGYT
V: TRBV30; J: TRBJ1-2; CDR3: AWSVFGQGADGYT
V: TRBV9; J: TRBJ2-2; CDR3: ASSVGGETGELF
V: TRBV7-9; J: TRBJ1-2; CDR3: ASSFSGKRNYGYT
V: TRBV3-1/TRBV3-2; J: TRBJ1-6; CDR3: ASSTGVDNSPLH
V: TRBV7-9; J: TRBJ2-7; CDR3: ASSLGGGADEQY
V: TRBV6-5; J: TRBJ1-1; CDR3: ASNKGQHLNTEAF
V: TRBV27; J: TRBJ2-1; CDR3: ASLPLGGYNEQF
V: TRBV12-3/TRBV12-4; J: TRBJ2-3; CDR3: ASSLSADTQY
V: TRBV7-9; J: TRBJ2-5; CDR3: ASSGLSQGTQY
V: TRBV5-4; J: TRBJ1-1; CDR3: ASSLARTPHTEAF
V: TRBV12-3/TRBV12-4; J: TRBJ1-5; CDR3: ASSLAGGQPQH
V: TRBV6-5; J: TRBJ1-1; CDR3: ASEAYLNTEAF
V: TRBV29-1; J: TRBJ2-3; CDR3: SVDGGPTLRTDTQY